The clone carrying this T cell receptor beta chain was found many times. Its target is unknown. MiXCR, run by TCRdb on the 5' RACE reads, gives a single entry per CDR3 protein. The sample records 150,000 or so distinct CDR3 sequences, under 4.5% being singletons. The record originates from a study of identical twins. The CDR3 contains 11 residues. Trimming removed 5 bases at V and 4 bases at J, with 8 bases between. CDR1 and CDR2 (germline): DFQATT, SNEGSKA (reference sequence). Overall study findings and caveats: Within beta out-of-frame sequences, the excess sharing observed between twins was weaker. Abundant beta clonotypes from cord blood had fewer insertions, unlike memory repertoires, which showed none. Low generation-probability sequences were in excess among twin-shared out-of-frame alpha sequences.

Sequencing was performed on memory T cells sorted from blood. This TCR was sampled from a man between 18 and 29 years old in good health. The chain links TRBV20-1 to TRBJ1-1; D remains unclear. The CDR3 is CSASGRTEAFF. The CDR3, as DNA: TGCAGTGCTTCGGGTCGCACTGAAGCTTTCTTT.